This TCR beta chain was profiled in a study of T cell responses to AZD1222 COVID-19 vaccine. General study findings and limits: Among the donors, most were white British and more were female, and clonal diversity was possibly underestimated.

The V end was cut by 3 bases, the J end by 3 bases, with 12 bases between. CDR1 is SGDLS, CDR2 YYNGEE, per germline. The CDR3 is 14 amino acids. TCRdb's table, derived via immunoSEQ multiplex PCR, lists solely in-frame clones and lacks some. The data hold 180,000 or so clones, with more than 85% observed a single time. With respect to this clone: Its antigen is undetermined.

The receptor was derived from an adult in good health. V is TRBV9 and J is TRBJ1-1; D is undetermined. This sample comprised peripheral blood, obtained on day 0 of AZD1222 vaccination. The DNA for the CDR3 is TGTGCCAGCAGCGCGCTCGCACTGGACACTGAAGCTTTCTTT. Protein sequence: CASSALALDTEAFF.